This T cell receptor (beta chain) is from a study of shared clonotypes between healthy human individuals. Whole-study results and caveats: Estimated richness values were generally larger in naive subsets than in memory subsets.

In the sorted-subset replicate PCRs, approximately 200 ng DNA, 25,000 to 30,000 T cell genomes, was used. Sequenced by immunoSEQ multiplex PCR; TCRdb stores in-frame clones only, minus some. The data show around 700,000 clones, less than 80% seen once. Germline values: CDR1 SGHRS, CDR2 YFSETQ. CDR3 size: 15 residues. Trimming removed 2 bases from V and 6 bases from J; junction bases left unmatched: 7. As concerns this clone: Its antigen is unknown.

The chain carries TRBV5-1 and TRBJ2-1, with 8 bases matching TRBD2. Sequenced: memory CD4+ T cells sorted from blood. Documented subset: CD45RA-negative fraction. This TCR came from a woman in her 30s in good health. CDR3 DNA: TGCGCCAGCAGCTTTAGCTCCACTAGCGGCAATGAGCAGTTCTTC. Translated, it gives CASSFSSTSGNEQFF.